These T cell receptor beta chains were read from a single sample in a study of breast tumors, draining lymph nodes, adjacent tissues. TCRdb re-called the multiplex PCR reads through MiXCR, storing one row per CDR3 protein. Here the sample spans 180,000 or so distinct CDR3 sequences, roughly 31% being singletons. Sequenced input: axillary lymph node tissue. The receptor source for this set is a female donor with breast cancer. Some clones in this sample may be carry-over from other donors' samples. Each CDR3 is given without its conserved first and last residue. The order of the fields is CDR3 length, V gene, J gene, D gene, CDR3 protein. A D gene is named only where the DNA matches it firmly.

13	TRBV7-9	TRBJ1-4	-	ASSLGARANEKLF
12	TRBV18	TRBJ2-7	TRBD2	ASSAGVNAYEQY
17	TRBV10-1	TRBJ2-7	TRBD2	ASSEAPGLAEKIPYEQY
13	TRBV15	TRBJ1-4	-	ATSLLGGTNEKLF
12	TRBV20-1	TRBJ1-4	-	SASPGQGHEKLF
11	TRBV6-5	TRBJ2-1	-	ASSYLRGNERF
12	TRBV5-5	TRBJ1-4	-	ASSSALGGEKLF
10	TRBV6-1	TRBJ2-3	-	ASRGKTDTQY
11	TRBV7-2	TRBJ1-1	TRBD1	ASSATGVGEAF
13	TRBV30	TRBJ2-7	TRBD2	AWSPPGTSEFEQY
13	TRBV12-3/TRBV12-4	TRBJ2-7	TRBD2	ASSSGLAGGLEQY
12	TRBV12-3/TRBV12-4	TRBJ1-3	-	ASRIDNSGNTIY
14	TRBV7-9	TRBJ2-3	-	ASSASDFPATDTQY
15	TRBV4-3	TRBJ1-5	TRBD1	ASSPGPTGAGNQPQH
18	TRBV11-2	TRBJ2-2	TRBD1	ASRQLTGQGASWDTGELF
13	TRBV2	TRBJ2-7	TRBD1	ASSKRQGASYEQY
11	TRBV11-2	TRBJ2-7	-	ASSLAEGSEQY
13	TRBV2	TRBJ1-6	TRBD1	ASTLRRDRGSPLH
17	TRBV5-1	TRBJ2-3	TRBD2	ASRSQLRGAGVGTDTQY
10	TRBV7-2	TRBJ1-1	-	ASSFTRTEAF
11	TRBV19	TRBJ2-5	TRBD1	ASSTTGGKTQY
10	TRBV4-1	TRBJ2-1	-	ASSQVGQWQF
14	TRBV6-5	TRBJ1-5	-	ASSHSASGSNQPQH
11	TRBV6-5	TRBJ2-7	TRBD1	ASSYPGGHEQY
12	TRBV7-9	TRBJ1-6	-	ASSLERLNSPLH
14	TRBV27	TRBJ2-6	-	ASSFDIAFGANVLT